A selection of T cell receptor beta chains follows, all from one sample in a study of T-cell memory formation after mild COVID-19. Each CDR3 protein is one row after TCRdb ran MiXCR on the 5' RACE reads. The sample lists 400,000 to 450,000 distinct CDR3 sequences, more than 15% occurring once. Material for sequencing was PBMCs or a T cell subset sorted from them (not recorded which). The receptor set was obtained from a man younger than 30 who had mild COVID-19 (a few samples of this study predate the infection). Cell type and time point are not known. Each CDR3 is given with its conserved first and last residue. Fields, in order: clone size, D gene, CDR3 length, J gene, V gene, CDR3 DNA, CDR3 protein. A D gene is named only where the DNA matches it firmly. Clone size, where shown, is once, few, many, or a class for clones that have expanded.

size: NA
D: NA
length: 17
J: TRBJ1-2
V: TRBV30
DNA: TGTGCCTGGAGTCTAATAGATTGGACACCATCTAACTATGGCTACACCTTC
CDR3: CAWSLIDWTPSNYGYTF

size: NA
D: TRBD2
length: 13
J: TRBJ2-3
V: TRBV5-4
DNA: TGTGCCAGCGAGACTAGCGGGAGGGATACGCAGTATTTT
CDR3: CASETSGRDTQYF

size: NA
D: TRBD1
length: 13
J: TRBJ1-2
V: TRBV7-3
DNA: TGTGCCAGCAGCGGAACAGGGGCTGGTGGCTACACCTTC
CDR3: CASSGTGAGGYTF

size: many
D: TRBD1
length: 12
J: TRBJ2-1
V: TRBV3-1
DNA: TGTGCCAGCAGCCGGACAGGAGATGAGCAGTTCTTC
CDR3: CASSRTGDEQFF

size: few
D: TRBD1
length: 13
J: TRBJ1-4
V: TRBV20-1
DNA: TGCAGTGCTAGGACAGGGTATGGTGAAAAACTGTTTTTT
CDR3: CSARTGYGEKLFF

size: many
D: TRBD2
length: 17
J: TRBJ2-1
V: TRBV7-2
DNA: TGTGCCAGCAGCTTAAATGTGGGCGGGGGACCCTACAATGAGCAGTTCTTC
CDR3: CASSLNVGGGPYNEQFF

size: many
D: NA
length: 13
J: TRBJ2-1
V: TRBV24-1
DNA: TGTGCCACCAGTGATTTCTTCCTCAATGAGCAGTTCTTC
CDR3: CATSDFFLNEQFF

size: few
D: NA
length: 15
J: TRBJ2-1
V: TRBV7-2
DNA: TGTGCCAGCAGCTTACGGGGCAGGGTGCACAATGAGCAGTTCTTC
CDR3: CASSLRGRVHNEQFF

size: few
D: NA
length: 13
J: TRBJ2-5
V: TRBV7-3
DNA: TGTGCCAGCAGCTTCCGAAGGGGAGAGACCCAGTACTTC
CDR3: CASSFRRGETQYF

size: few
D: NA
length: 10
J: TRBJ2-5
V: TRBV20-1
DNA: TGCAGTGTAGGGGTTGTGGCCCAGTACTTC
CDR3: CSVGVVAQYF

size: once
D: NA
length: 15
J: TRBJ1-1
V: TRBV6-1
DNA: TGTGCCAGCCGATGGGAACCGACAGGCTCGACTGAAGCTTTCTTT
CDR3: CASRWEPTGSTEAFF

size: few
D: NA
length: 15
J: TRBJ2-7
V: TRBV18
DNA: TGTGCCAGCTCACCCTACGATAGCGGTCAGAACGAGCAGTACTTC
CDR3: CASSPYDSGQNEQYF

size: NA
D: NA
length: 14
J: TRBJ2-1
V: TRBV20-1
DNA: TGCAGTGTCACGGCGTGGGGCCGGTTCGGTGAGCAGTTCTTC
CDR3: CSVTAWGRFGEQFF

size: few
D: TRBD1
length: 14
J: TRBJ2-1
V: TRBV28
DNA: TGTGCCAGCAGCGGGGACAGGGGCTACAATGAGCAGTTCTTC
CDR3: CASSGDRGYNEQFF

size: few
D: NA
length: 12
J: TRBJ1-3
V: TRBV20-1
DNA: TGCAGTGCTTCGGGCACCCGGGACACCATATATTTT
CDR3: CSASGTRDTIYF

size: NA
D: NA
length: 15
J: TRBJ1-1
V: TRBV12-3/TRBV12-4
DNA: TGTGCCAGCACCTCCCAAACGCGGCTTGGGACTGAAGCTTTCTTT
CDR3: CASTSQTRLGTEAFF

size: few
D: TRBD1
length: 15
J: TRBJ2-2
V: TRBV4-1
DNA: TGCGCCAGCAGCCTAAGGACAGGGAGAAGTGGGGAGCTGTTTTTT
CDR3: CASSLRTGRSGELFF

size: few
D: TRBD2
length: 14
J: TRBJ2-1
V: TRBV7-9
DNA: TGTGCCAGCAGCTTTGCTAGCGGGGGGCTTGAGCAGTTCTTC
CDR3: CASSFASGGLEQFF

size: NA
D: NA
length: 17
J: TRBJ2-5
V: TRBV18
DNA: TGTGCCAGCTCACCACCGGGATTAGGGATTTGGGATGAGACCCAGTACTTC
CDR3: CASSPPGLGIWDETQYF

size: NA
D: NA
length: 13
J: TRBJ1-5
V: TRBV20-1
DNA: TGCAGTGCCGACGGGAAGCCGGGTCAGCCCCAGCATTTT
CDR3: CSADGKPGQPQHF